Presented here are 11 T cell receptor beta chains from one specimen sequenced in a study of CD8 T cells in ankylosing spondylitis (dated by TCRdb to about 2017). Libraries came from 5' RACE. Sequenced using an Illumina HiSeq 2500. In TCRdb, the public reads were trimmed at Q25 with fastp and aligned with MiXCR, with productive beta chains retained. Every entry covers one CDR3 protein and lists the most common genes and DNA from its rows. The sample data list approximately 110,000 distinct CDR3 sequences, and less than 25% of these were observed just once. 9% to 15% of the sample lies in the top ten. The sequencing input was synovial fluid, either unsorted or a sorted T cell fraction (not recorded which). These receptors were taken from a male donor with ankylosing spondylitis.

The chain uses TRBV14 and TRBJ2-5; tentatively, D is TRBD2 (6 bases). The ends were cut back, 1 base at V and 7 bases at J, with 7 bases in the middle. Germline-derived CDR1 and CDR2 are SGHDN and FVKESK. The CDR3 is 12 residues long. CDR3 amino acids: CASSQARGTQYF. CDR3 DNA sequence: TGTGCCAGCAGCCAAGCGCGGGGGACCCAGTACTTC. The variable domain in full, with the rest retrieved from reference TRBV14 and TRBJ2-5, is EAGVTQFPSHSVIEKGQTVTLRCDPISGHDNLYWYRRVMGKEIKFLLHFVKESKQDESGMPNNRFLAERTGGTYSTLKVQPAELEDSGVYFCASSQARGTQYFGPGTRLLVL.

This clonotype was observed a handful of times. This chain connects TRBV20-1 to TRBJ2-5, with TRBD2 identical over 12 bases. Looked up from germline, CDR1 is DFQATT and CDR2 is SNEGSKA (reference sequence). This CDR3 comprises 16 residues. After removal of 6 bases from V and 5 bases from J, the junction contained 13 bases not matched to a gene. CDR3 residues: CSAERLAGAPKETQYF. The CDR3 region has the DNA TGCAGTGCGGAAAGACTAGCGGGAGCGCCGAAGGAGACCCAGTACTTC.

The gene calls are TRBV2 and TRBJ1-6; possible D gene TRBD1, 5 bases. The germline V gene encodes CDR1 SNHLY and CDR2 FYNNEI. V lost 7 bases to trimming and J lost 7 bases, with 11 bases between them. The CDR3 spans 13 residues. As DNA, the CDR3 is TGTGCCAGCACTCGAGAGGGGAATTCACCCCTCCACTTT. It is translated as CASTREGNSPLHF.

V and J are TRBV20-1 and TRBJ2-5, with D hard to call. CDR3 size: 14 residues. Germline values: CDR1 DFQATT, CDR2 SNEGSKA (reference sequence). V was shortened by 2 bases and J by 1 base, with 11 bases between the two germline ends. DNA of the CDR3: TGCAGTGCTAGACGAGCGTCGGGCCAAGAGACCCAGTACTTC. Its protein product is CSARRASGQETQYF.

This clonotype was recorded a few times. The chain carries TRBV5-4 and TRBJ2-3; no firm D call. Trimming shortened V by 2 bases and J by 9 bases, and 7 bases separated the two germline ends. The CDR3 is 11 residues long. The germline CDR1 and CDR2 sequences are SGHNT and YYREEE (reference sequence). CDR3: CASSLGPTQYF. The CDR3 DNA sequence: TGTGCCAGCAGCTTAGGGCCGACGCAGTATTTT.

This clonotype showed up many times. The chain joins TRBV4-2 to TRBJ2-7; 8 bases line up with TRBD1. This CDR3 contains 15 residues. V shed 0 bases and J 3 bases; nucleotides not matched to a gene: 4. The germline V gene has CDR1 LGHNA and CDR2 YNFKEQ. The CDR3 DNA reads as TGTGCCAGCAGCCAAGATGAAACAGGGGGCTACGAGCAGTACTTC. Its translation: CASSQDETGGYEQYF.

The chain links TRBV28 to TRBJ1-2, with a tentative D call TRBD1 (6 bases). Germline loops: CDR1 MDHEN, CDR2 SYDVKM. The CDR3 runs 16 residues. The V end lost 3 bases, the J end lost 0 bases, and 14 bases lay between the germline ends. The CDR3 DNA is TGTGCCAGCAGTTTTGCAGGGGCCCGGGCTAACTATGGCTACACCTTC. Its translation is CASSFAGARANYGYTF.

Only a few counts were recorded for this clonotype. This sequence joins TRBV10-2 and TRBJ2-2; 10 bases line up with TRBD2. The length of the CDR3 is 16 residues. From germline, CDR1 is WSHSY and CDR2 SAAADI. V lost 6 bases and J lost 5; bases outside the gene matches: 9. CDR3 DNA sequence: TGCGCCAGCAGCCTTACAGGACTAGCGGAAACCGGGGAGCTGTTTTTT. Translating gives CASSLTGLAETGELFF.

The chain is built from TRBV15 and TRBJ2-1; D gene ambiguous. The CDR3 covers 13 residues. Germline V gene lookup returns CDR1 LNHNV and CDR2 YYDKDF (reference sequence). The V gene lost 2 bases and the J gene lost 3 bases, with 5 bases spanning the gap. In nucleotides, the CDR3 is TGTGCCACCAGCAGACTGGGCTACAATGAGCAGTTCTTC. Its protein is CATSRLGYNEQFF.

In this sample, this clonotype turned up a few times. V and J are TRBV10-3 and TRBJ1-6; unclear D gene. The CDR3 has 13 residues. Germline V gives CDR1 ENHRY, CDR2 SYGVKD. V lost 3 bases and J 9 bases, leaving 9 bases between the germline ends. CDR3 sequence reads: CAISDLGGSPLHF. The CDR3 nucleotides read TGTGCCATCAGTGACCTAGGTGGTTCACCCCTCCACTTT.

This clonotype was counted at least ten times. J is TRBJ2-3 and V is TRBV6-2 or TRBV6-3; no clear D. The germline V gene encodes CDR1 MNHEY and CDR2 SVGEGT. This CDR3 is 14 amino acids long. V dropped 7 bases and J dropped 2 bases, with 13 bases sitting between them. DNA for the CDR3: TGTGCCAGCACCAGAGGTGACTTCACAGATACGCAGTATTTT. Translation: CASTRGDFTDTQYF.